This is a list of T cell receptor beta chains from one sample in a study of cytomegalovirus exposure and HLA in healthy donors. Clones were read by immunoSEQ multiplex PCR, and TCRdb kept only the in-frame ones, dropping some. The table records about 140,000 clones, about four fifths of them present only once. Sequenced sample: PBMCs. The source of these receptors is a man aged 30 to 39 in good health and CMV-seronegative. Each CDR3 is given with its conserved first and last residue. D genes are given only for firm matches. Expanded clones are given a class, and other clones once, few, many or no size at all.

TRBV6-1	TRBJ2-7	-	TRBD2	TGTGCCAGCATCGGGGGGGTAGTATACGAGCAGTACTTC	CASIGGVVYEQYF
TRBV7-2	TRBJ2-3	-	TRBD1	TGTGCCAGCAGCTGGCTTCCGGGACAGGGAGGCACAGATACGCAGTATTTT	CASSWLPGQGGTDTQYF
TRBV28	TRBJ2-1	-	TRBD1	TGTGCCAGCAGTTTAACGGGACAGGGGGCCTATGAGCAGTTCTTC	CASSLTGQGAYEQFF
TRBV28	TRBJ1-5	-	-	TGTGCCAGCAGTTTACAACAGCCCCAGCATTTT	CASSLQQPQHF
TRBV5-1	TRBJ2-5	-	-	TGCGCCAGCAGCTTGGGCGGGTTTCGAGAGACCCAGTACTTC	CASSLGGFRETQYF
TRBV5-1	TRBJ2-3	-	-	TGCGCCAGCTCTAAGTCTGCGCGGGGATCCACAGATACGCAGTATTTT	CASSKSARGSTDTQYF
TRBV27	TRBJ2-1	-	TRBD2	TGTGCCAGCAGTTCGATCACTAGCGGGATCTACAATGAGCAGTTCTTC	CASSSITSGIYNEQFF
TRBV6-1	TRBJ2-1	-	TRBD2	TGTGCCAGCAGTGATGCTAGCGGGGAATCCTTCCACTCCTACAATGAGCAGTTCTTC	CASSDASGESFHSYNEQFF
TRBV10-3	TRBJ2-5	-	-	TGTGCCATCAGAGCGAGCGGAATAATCCGGGAGACCCAGTACTTC	CAIRASGIIRETQYF
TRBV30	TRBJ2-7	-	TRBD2	TGTGCCTGGAGTGTCCGGCGGGAGCGAGCCTACGAGCAGTACTTC	CAWSVRRERAYEQYF
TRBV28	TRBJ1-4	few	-	TGTGCCAGCAGACGAGATGAAAAACTGTTTTTT	CASRRDEKLFF
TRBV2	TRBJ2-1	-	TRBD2	TGTGCCAGCAGTGAAGCGGGGACTAGCGGGGGACCGGGGTTCTTC	CASSEAGTSGGPGFF
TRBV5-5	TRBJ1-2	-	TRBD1	TGTGCCAGCAGCTCCTATGACAGGGGATATGGCTACACCTTC	CASSSYDRGYGYTF
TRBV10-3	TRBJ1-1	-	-	TGTGCCATAGGGGGGGGTCGGGTGAACACTGAAGCTTTCTTT	CAIGGGRVNTEAFF
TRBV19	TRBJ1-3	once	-	TGTGCCAGTAGTATTCGGGAGCGCGGAAACACCATATATTTT	CASSIRERGNTIYF
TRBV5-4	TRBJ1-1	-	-	TGTGCCAGCAGCTTGGGCGGGGGGGGCACTGAAGCTTTCTTT	CASSLGGGGTEAFF
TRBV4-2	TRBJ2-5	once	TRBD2	TGTGCCAGCAGCCAAAGGACTAGCGGGAACCAAGAGACCCAGTACTTC	CASSQRTSGNQETQYF
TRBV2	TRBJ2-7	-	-	TGTGCCTGGGGTCGGCAGGGCGCCTACGAGCAGTACTTC	CAWGRQGAYEQYF
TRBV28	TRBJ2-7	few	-	TGTGCCAGCAGTTTAACCCCCACCGGGACCTACGAGCAGTACTTC	CASSLTPTGTYEQYF
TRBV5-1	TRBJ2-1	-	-	TGCGCCAGCAGCTCAAACCAACAGGGCAATGAGCAGTTCTTC	CASSSNQQGNEQFF